These 15 T cell receptor beta chains came from one sample sequenced in a study of blood T cell repertoires in COVID-19. Profiling relied on immunoSEQ multiplex PCR, and the TCRdb table lists in-frame clones only, not all of them. The sample lists approximately 450,000 clones, around 91% occurring once. Sample: PBMCs or T cells enriched from blood (not recorded which). Receptor source: a man between 25 and 39 years old who had recovered from COVID-19.

J is TRBJ2-3 and V is TRBV9, with a weak D call TRBD2 (5 bases). The CDR3 sequence is 15 residues long. Trimming removed 0 bases at V and 1 base at J, with 9 bases between. Germline V lookup: CDR1 SGDLS, CDR2 YYNGEE. The CDR3, as DNA: TGTGCCAGCAGCGTAGGCAACGGGGGCACAGATACGCAGTATTTT. Translation: CASSVGNGGTDTQYF.

This clone was detected ten times or more. The chain uses TRBV7-9 and TRBJ2-1; D gene unclear. V was trimmed by 2 bases and J by 8 bases, leaving 7 bases between them. The CDR3 runs to 12 residues. Germline V gene lookup returns CDR1 SEHNR and CDR2 FQNEAQ (reference sequence). The CDR3 DNA reads as TGTGCCAGCAGCTTATTAGAGGATGAGCAGTTCTTC. This translates into CASSLLEDEQFF.

This clone has only one observation. This sequence joins TRBV28 and TRBJ2-1; 7 nucleotides match TRBD2. The length of the CDR3 is 13 residues. The V segment lost 7 bases and the J segment 9 bases; nucleotides outside the gene matches: 9. Germline V gene sequence: CDR1 MDHEN, CDR2 SYDVKM. As DNA, the CDR3 is TGTGCCAGCAACTTCCAGTGGGGGGGTGAGCAGTTCTTC. Translation: CASNFQWGGEQFF.

This clone has only one observation. The chain employs TRBV30 and TRBJ1-2, with 9 nucleotides matching TRBD1. The CDR3 loop spans 14 amino acids. J was trimmed by 2 bases and V by 6 bases; bases with no gene match: 7. Germline V gene lookup returns CDR1 GTSNPN and CDR2 SVGIG (reference sequence). CDR3 coding DNA: TGTGCCTGTCAACAGGGGGCCATGAACTATGGCTACACCTTC. As protein: CACQQGAMNYGYTF.

The chain carries TRBV3-1 (or the pseudogene TRBV3-2) and TRBJ2-2, with 12 positions matching TRBD2. V was pared by 3 bases and J by 6 bases, with 2 bases of the junction left unmatched. The germline V gene encodes CDR1 LGHDT and CDR2 YNNKEL (reference sequence). This CDR3 contains 15 residues. The CDR3, as DNA: TGTGCCAGCAGCCAGACTAGCGGGAGTGCCGGGGAGCTGTTTTTT. This codes for CASSQTSGSAGELFF.

V usage is TRBV18 and J usage is TRBJ2-7, with a possible D match to TRBD1 (5 bases). Germline values: CDR1 KGHSH, CDR2 LQKENI. The V end was cut by 2 bases, the J end by 3 bases, with 11 bases between. CDR3 length equals 14 residues. CDR3 loop: CASSPSGQGYEQYF. The CDR3 DNA follows: TGTGCCAGCTCACCAAGTGGGCAGGGCTACGAGCAGTACTTC.

The V call is TRBV19, the J call TRBJ1-2; D is perhaps TRBD1 (6 bases). Per the germline V gene, CDR1 is LNHDA and CDR2 is SQIVND (reference sequence). Trimming stripped 4 bases from V and 1 base from J, with 22 bases between. This CDR3 spans 18 amino acids. The CDR3 DNA follows: TGTGCCAGTAGTACCCTCTCGGACAGCACCACCATTAACTATGGCTACACCTTC. Its protein is CASSTLSDSTTINYGYTF.

The V gene is TRBV5-1, the J gene TRBJ2-2; no definite D call. Trimming removed 0 bases from V and 4 bases from J, with 7 bases in between. This CDR3 spans 14 amino acids. The V gene's germline CDR1 is SGHRS and CDR2 YFSETQ. The CDR3 is CASSLVQPTGELFF. The DNA of the CDR3 is TGCGCCAGCAGCTTGGTACAGCCCACCGGGGAGCTGTTTTTT.

V gene TRBV30 combines with J gene TRBJ2-7; tentatively, D is TRBD1 (5 bases). This CDR3 comprises 13 residues. Germline V gene sequence: CDR1 GTSNPN, CDR2 SVGIG (reference sequence). V shed 1 base and J shed 2 bases, with 9 bases lying between them. The CDR3 here is CAWSAQGPYEQYF. CDR3 in DNA: TGTGCCTGGAGTGCCCAGGGCCCCTACGAGCAGTACTTC. Full variable domain (outside the CDR3, taken from reference TRBV30 and TRBJ2-7): SQTIHQWPATLVQPVGSPLSLECTVEGTSNPNLYWYRQAAGRGLQLLFYSVGIGQISSEVPQNLSASRPQDRQFILSSKKLLLSDSGFYLCAWSAQGPYEQYFGPGTRLTVT.

This clone is a singleton in its sample. V is TRBV7-8 and J is TRBJ2-7; 8 bases fit TRBD1. The V gene's germline CDR1 is SGHVS and CDR2 FQNEAQ. CDR3 length equals 16 residues. V dropped 5 bases and J dropped 2; count of bases not matched to a gene: 11. This CDR3 is CASSPMATGGTYEQYF. The DNA for the CDR3 is TGTGCCAGCAGCCCAATGGCAACAGGGGGGACCTACGAGCAGTACTTC.

The V call is TRBV2, the J call TRBJ1-4; D perhaps matches TRBD1 (6 bases). The CDR3 totals 13 residues. The germline V gene has CDR1 SNHLY and CDR2 FYNNEI. Deletions cut 6 bases from V and 7 bases from J, with 12 bases between. CDR3 loop: CASRTGQLEKLFF. The CDR3 nucleotides are TGTGCCAGCAGGACAGGACAGCTTGAAAAACTGTTTTTT.

The chain recombines TRBV7-9 with TRBJ1-4; D might be TRBD1 (6 bases). This CDR3 region has 14 residues. The V end lost 3 bases, the J end lost 3 bases, and 8 bases lay between the germline ends. Germline CDR1 is SEHNR and CDR2 is FQNEAQ (reference sequence). The CDR3, as DNA: TGTGCCAGCAGCTTCAGGGGTGCTAATGAAAAACTGTTTTTT. This gives the protein CASSFRGANEKLFF.

This rearrangement joins TRBV19 to TRBJ1-6; a weak D match, TRBD1 (5 bases). The CDR3 totals 13 residues. Between the trimmed V and J ends, which lost 4 bases and 10 bases, there was a span of 11 bases. Looked up from germline, CDR1 is LNHDA and CDR2 is SQIVND (reference sequence). The CDR3 region has the DNA TGTGCCAGTAGTACAGGGATCCGGTCACCCCTCCACTTT. Residues: CASSTGIRSPLHF.

V and J are TRBV19 and TRBJ2-2, with TRBD1 identical over 9 bases. The CDR3 loop spans 14 amino acids. V shed 6 bases and J 6 bases; nucleotides not matched to a gene: 5. The germline V gene encodes CDR1 LNHDA and CDR2 SQIVND (reference sequence). CDR3 nucleotides: TGTGCCAGTAGGCGGGACAGGGCCGCCGGGGAGCTGTTTTTT. It encodes CASRRDRAAGELFF. Together with reference TRBV19 and TRBJ2-2, the CDR3 gives the full variable domain: DGGITQSPKYLFRKEGQNVTLSCEQNLNHDAMYWYRQDPGQGLRLIYYSQIVNDFQKGDIAEGYSVSREKKESFPLTVTSAQKNPTAFYLCASRRDRAAGELFFGEGSRLTVL.

The rearrangement uses TRBV11-2 and TRBJ2-3, with 9 bases aligning to TRBD1. V lost 1 base to trimming and J lost 2 bases; unmatched junction nucleotides: 1. This CDR3 comprises 15 residues. Germline V gene data show CDR1 as SGHAT and CDR2 as FQNNGV. The CDR3 sequence: CASSLGDRVTDTQYF. In DNA form, the CDR3 reads TGTGCCAGCAGCTTAGGGGACAGGGTCACAGATACGCAGTATTTT.